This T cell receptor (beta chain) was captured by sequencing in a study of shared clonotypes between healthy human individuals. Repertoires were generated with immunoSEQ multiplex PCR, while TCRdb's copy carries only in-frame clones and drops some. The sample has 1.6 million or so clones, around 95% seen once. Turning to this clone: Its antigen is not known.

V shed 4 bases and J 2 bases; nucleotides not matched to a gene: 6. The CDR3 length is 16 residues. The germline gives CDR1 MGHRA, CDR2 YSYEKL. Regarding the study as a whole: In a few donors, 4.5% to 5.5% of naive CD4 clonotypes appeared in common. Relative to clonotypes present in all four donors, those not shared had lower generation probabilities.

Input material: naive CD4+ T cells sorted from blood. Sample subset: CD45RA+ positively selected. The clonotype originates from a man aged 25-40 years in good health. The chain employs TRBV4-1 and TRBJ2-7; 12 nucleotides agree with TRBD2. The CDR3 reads CASSRSTSGRPYEQYF. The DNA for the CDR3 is TGCGCCAGCAGCCGATCGACTAGCGGGAGACCCTACGAGCAGTACTTC.